These 15 T cell receptor beta chains were sequenced from one sample in a study of OX40 agonist ivuxolimab in advanced cancers. Sequenced by immunoSEQ multiplex PCR; TCRdb stores in-frame clones only, minus some. The repertoire holds roughly 12,000 clones, around 84% seen once, with roughly 28% in the top ten. The source material was CD4+ or CD8+ T cells sorted from blood, sampled in a trial of the OX40 agonist ivuxolimab. The origin of the receptors is an adult with an advanced solid tumor such as melanoma, head and neck, liver or kidney cancer.

The V call is TRBV5-6, the J call TRBJ2-1; D is unresolved. The CDR3 contains 12 residues. Germline loops: CDR1 SGHDT, CDR2 YYEEEE. The V and J ends lost 0 bases and 5 bases respectively, with 3 bases between them. Here the CDR3 DNA reads TGTGCCAGCAGCTTGGTCAACAATGAGCAGTTCTTC. This encodes CASSLVNNEQFF. The full variable domain, its missing parts supplied by reference TRBV5-6 and TRBJ2-1, is DAGVTQSPTHLIKTRGQQVTLRCSPKSGHDTVSWYQQALGQGPQFIFQYYEEEERQRGNFPDRFSGHQFPNYSSELNVNALLLGDSALYLCASSLVNNEQFFGPGTRLTVL.

This clone was seen a few times. The chain links TRBV30 to TRBJ1-6; D is unclear. CDR1 and CDR2 from the germline V gene are GTSNPN and SVGIG (reference sequence). V was trimmed by 0 bases and J by 8 bases, leaving 8 bases between them. The CDR3 length is 13 residues. The CDR3 DNA reads as TGTGCCTGGAGTGTACTTTACGATTCACCCCTCCACTTT. Its translation is CAWSVLYDSPLHF.

This chain connects TRBV4-1 to TRBJ2-5; tentatively, D is TRBD1 or TRBD2 (5 bases each). This CDR3 has 18 amino acids. Germline V gene data show CDR1 as MGHRA and CDR2 as YSYEKL. The ends were cut back, 3 bases at V and 5 bases at J, with 25 bases in the middle. In DNA form, the CDR3 reads TGCGCCAGCAGCCAGGTCAATATGGGGCTAGCCGGAGGTGAGACCCAGTACTTC. Its protein product is CASSQVNMGLAGGETQYF.

The V gene is TRBV12-5, the J gene TRBJ2-2; TRBD1 agrees at 9 bases. CDR1 and CDR2 (germline): LGHNT, FRNRAP. Trimming removed 4 bases from V and 3 bases from J; junction bases left unmatched: 6. The CDR3 runs 16 residues. CDR3 in amino acids: CASGSGTGSYTGELFF. CDR3 coding DNA: TGTGCTAGTGGTTCCGGGACAGGGTCCTACACCGGGGAGCTGTTTTTT.

This clone was detected only a few times. This sequence joins TRBV27 and TRBJ2-3, with D possibly being TRBD2 (6 bases). Germline V gene sequence: CDR1 MNHEY, CDR2 SMNVEV (reference sequence). The CDR3 sequence is 16 residues long. Between the trimmed V and J ends, which lost 0 bases and 5 bases, there was a span of 15 bases. For the CDR3, the DNA is TGTGCCAGCAGTTTATCACGGCTAGCGAACATAGATACGCAGTATTTT. It translates to CASSLSRLANIDTQYF.

The gene calls are TRBV9 and TRBJ2-3, with 13 bases matching TRBD2. The CDR3 sequence is 17 residues long. V lost 4 bases to trimming and J lost 3 bases; unmatched junction nucleotides: 8. Germline CDR1 is SGDLS and CDR2 is YYNGEE. The CDR3 is CASSPSQGLAGTDTQYF. The CDR3 DNA reads TGTGCCAGCAGCCCCAGTCAGGGACTAGCGGGAACAGATACGCAGTATTTT.

V and J are TRBV7-8 and TRBJ1-2; 7 positions match TRBD1. CDR1 and CDR2 from the germline V gene are SGHVS and FQNEAQ. The V gene end was trimmed by 3 bases and the J gene end by 7 bases; junction bases not matched to a gene: 11. The CDR3 loop spans 15 amino acids. CDR3 in amino acids: CASSFRETGFGGYTF. The CDR3, as DNA: TGTGCCAGCAGCTTCCGCGAGACAGGGTTTGGTGGCTACACCTTC.

V and J are TRBV13 and TRBJ2-1; 8 bases are a match to TRBD1. This CDR3 region has 13 residues. Trimming at V came to 4 bases and at J to 14 bases, leaving 10 bases not matched to a gene. Germline V gene lookup returns CDR1 PRHDT and CDR2 FYEKMQ (reference sequence). CDR3 sequence: CASSSNAGGVKFF. As DNA, the CDR3 is TGTGCCAGCAGCTCAAACGCAGGGGGCGTGAAGTTCTTC.

The chain combines TRBV28 with TRBJ1-5, with TRBD1 identical over 10 bases. The CDR3 totals 18 residues. CDR1 MDHEN and CDR2 SYDVKM come from the germline V gene. J gave up 2 bases and V 6 bases, and 13 bases lay outside the gene matches. The chain's CDR3 is CASSYRWDRGVGNQPQHF. The CDR3 coding sequence is TGTGCCAGCAGCTATCGGTGGGACAGGGGAGTAGGCAATCAGCCCCAGCATTTT.

The chain couples TRBV6-1 to TRBJ2-5; the D is unclear. Trimming shortened V by 6 bases and J by 4 bases, and 9 bases separated the two germline ends. CDR1 MNHNS and CDR2 SASEGT come from the germline V gene. The CDR3 covers 12 residues. CDR3 bases: TGTGCCAGCAGGGTGGGGATAGAGACCCAGTACTTC. Translated, it gives CASRVGIETQYF.

J is TRBJ2-2 and V is TRBV19; 11 bases are shared with TRBD2. The CDR3 has 16 residues. After removal of 6 bases from V and 6 bases from J, the junction contained 9 bases not matched to a gene. Germline CDR1 is LNHDA and CDR2 is SQIVND (reference sequence). The CDR3: CASRTPSGRTAGELFF. As DNA, the CDR3 is TGTGCCAGTAGGACCCCTAGCGGGAGGACGGCCGGGGAGCTGTTTTTT.

This sequence joins TRBV5-6 and TRBJ2-3; D might be TRBD1 or TRBD2, each matching 5 bases. This CDR3 is 16 amino acids long. Germline assignment: CDR1 SGHDT and CDR2 YYEEEE. Trimming stripped 3 bases from V and 0 bases from J, with 14 bases between. This CDR3 reads CASSWGSGSSTDTQYF. CDR3 sequence (DNA): TGTGCCAGCAGCTGGGGGTCCGGCTCAAGCACAGATACGCAGTATTTT. The whole variable domain, remainder taken from reference TRBV5-6 and TRBJ2-3, is DAGVTQSPTHLIKTRGQQVTLRCSPKSGHDTVSWYQQALGQGPQFIFQYYEEEERQRGNFPDRFSGHQFPNYSSELNVNALLLGDSALYLCASSWGSGSSTDTQYFGPGTRLTVL.

The V call is TRBV19, the J call TRBJ2-2; D unresolved. The germline gives CDR1 LNHDA, CDR2 SQIVND (reference sequence). The V end was cut by 2 bases, the J end by 5 bases, with 12 bases between. The CDR3 spans 15 residues. The CDR3 here is CASSIMGKGTGELFF. CDR3 DNA: TGTGCCAGTAGTATAATGGGAAAAGGTACCGGGGAGCTGTTTTTT.

The rearrangement links TRBV28 to TRBJ2-1; D might be TRBD1 or TRBD2, each matching 5 bases. Trimming cost V 5 bases and J 4 bases, with 15 bases left between them. Germline V CDR1 and CDR2: MDHEN, SYDVKM. The length of the CDR3 is 15 residues. CDR3 loop: CASSPLAEGYNEQFF. DNA for the CDR3: TGTGCCAGCAGTCCATTAGCCGAGGGGTACAATGAGCAGTTCTTC.

This rearrangement joins TRBV11-2 to TRBJ2-7, with 8 positions matching TRBD2. The CDR3 covers 16 residues. Germline V gives CDR1 SGHAT, CDR2 FQNNGV. The V gene end was trimmed by 3 bases and the J gene end by 0 bases; junction bases not matched to a gene: 7. The CDR3 spells CASSFLAGGSSYEQYF. The CDR3 bases are TGTGCCAGCAGCTTTTTGGCGGGGGGCAGCTCCTACGAGCAGTACTTC.